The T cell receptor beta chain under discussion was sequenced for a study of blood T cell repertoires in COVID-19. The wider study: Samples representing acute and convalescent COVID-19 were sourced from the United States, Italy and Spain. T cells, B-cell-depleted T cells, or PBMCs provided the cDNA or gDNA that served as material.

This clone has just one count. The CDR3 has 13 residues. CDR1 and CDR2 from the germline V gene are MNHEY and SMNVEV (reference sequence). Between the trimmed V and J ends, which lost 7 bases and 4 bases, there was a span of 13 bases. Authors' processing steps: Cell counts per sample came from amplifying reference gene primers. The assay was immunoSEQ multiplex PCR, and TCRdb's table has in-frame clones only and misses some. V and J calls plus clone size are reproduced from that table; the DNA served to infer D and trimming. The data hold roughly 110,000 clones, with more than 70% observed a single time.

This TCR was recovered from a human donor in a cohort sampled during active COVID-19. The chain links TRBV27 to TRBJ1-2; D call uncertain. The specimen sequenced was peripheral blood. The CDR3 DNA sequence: TGTGCCAGCAAAACTACGGGGTCCTATGGCTACACCTTC. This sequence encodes CASKTTGSYGYTF.